The 15 T cell receptor beta chains listed next were all sequenced from one sample in a study of CD8 T cells in Susac syndrome. Reverse transcription of roughly 0.5 to 1 ug RNA was performed with random hexamers. Each CDR3 protein is one row after TCRdb ran MiXCR on the immunoSEQ multiplex PCR reads. The sample contains 100,000 or so distinct CDR3 sequences, about 90% of which appear only once. Sample: CD8+ T cells from PBMCs. The receptor source for this set is a human donor in good health.

This chain uses TRBV7-2 with TRBJ2-5; the match to TRBD2 covers 14 bases. The germline V gene encodes CDR1 SGHTA and CDR2 FQGNSA. V lost 5 bases and J lost 5; bases outside the gene matches: 10. The CDR3 runs to 17 residues. The DNA for the CDR3 is TGTGCCAGCAGCGTCCGGACTAGCGGGGGGATGAGGGAGACCCAGTACTTC. Translating gives CASSVRTSGGMRETQYF.

This chain uses TRBV5-1 with TRBJ2-3; 7 positions agree with TRBD1. This CDR3 has 15 amino acids. The germline V gene has CDR1 SGHRS and CDR2 YFSETQ. Unmatched junction bases numbered 6, after V lost 3 bases and J lost 2 bases. The CDR3 bases are TGCGCCAGCAGCTCGGAGACAGGGCTCACAGATACGCAGTATTTT. Translating gives CASSSETGLTDTQYF.

The CDR3 DNA reads TGTGCCAGCAGTACTTACAATGAGCAGTTCTTC. Protein: CASSTYNEQFF. The chain is built from TRBV6-5 and TRBJ2-1; D gene ambiguous. The CDR3 spans 11 residues. V lost 5 bases and J lost 4, with 3 bases in between. Germline loops: CDR1 MNHEY, CDR2 SVGAGI.

V and J are TRBV28 and TRBJ2-5; TRBD1 aligns across 7 bases. The CDR3 sequence is 14 residues long. Trimming removed 6 bases from V and 5 bases from J; junction bases left unmatched: 9. CDR1 and CDR2 from the germline V gene are MDHEN and SYDVKM. CDR3 protein: CASSSTGARETQYF. CDR3 nucleotides: TGTGCCAGCAGCTCCACAGGGGCGCGGGAGACCCAGTACTTC.

The V call is TRBV15, the J call TRBJ1-2; D remains ambiguous. The V and J ends lost 4 bases and 11 bases respectively, with 14 bases between them. Germline V gene data show CDR1 as LNHNV and CDR2 as YYDKDF (reference sequence). The CDR3 loop spans 12 amino acids. CDR3 loop: CATSNGFSGYTF. The CDR3 DNA is TGTGCCACCAGCAACGGTTTTTCGGGTTACACCTTC.

V and J are TRBV6-6 and TRBJ2-1; perhaps TRBD2 as D (5 bases). The CDR3 is 14 amino acids. V was pared by 5 bases and J by 6 bases, with 14 bases between. The V gene's germline CDR1 is MNHNY and CDR2 SVGAGI (reference sequence). The DNA for the CDR3 is TGTGCCAGCAGTCAATCACGGGGTACCAATGAGCAGTTCTTC. Protein product: CASSQSRGTNEQFF.

The J gene is TRBJ2-1, the V gene TRBV7-2; D tentatively fits TRBD1 or TRBD2 (5 bases each). Germline V gene data show CDR1 as SGHTA and CDR2 as FQGNSA. Trimming cost V 0 bases and J 6 bases, with 15 bases left between them. The CDR3 is 16 amino acids. The DNA for the CDR3 is TGTGCCAGCAGCTTAGCCGGGACCCGGGGTTCCAATGAGCAGTTCTTC. Its protein product is CASSLAGTRGSNEQFF.

The CDR3 DNA sequence: TGCGCCAGCAGCTTGGACATCAGCTCACCCCTCCACTTT. Its protein is CASSLDISSPLHF. The chain is built from TRBV5-1 and TRBJ1-6; no definite D call. The CDR3 runs 13 residues. V gave up 0 bases and J gave up 10 bases, with 8 bases separating them. Germline V gene lookup returns CDR1 SGHRS and CDR2 YFSETQ. Full variable domain (outside the CDR3, taken from reference TRBV5-1 and TRBJ1-6): KAGVTQTPRYLIKTRGQQVTLSCSPISGHRSVSWYQQTPGQGLQFLFEYFSETQRNKGNFPGRFSGRQFSNSRSEMNVSTLELGDSALYLCASSLDISSPLHFGNGTRLTVT.

This clonotype has a handful of counts. This chain joins TRBV5-1 and TRBJ1-5; a possible D gene is TRBD1 (6 bases). Germline values: CDR1 SGHRS, CDR2 YFSETQ. This CDR3 comprises 14 residues. V lost 2 bases to trimming and J lost 0 bases, with 6 bases between them. The DNA of the CDR3 is TGCGCCAGCAGCTTAGGGGGTAGCAATCAGCCCCAGCATTTT. Protein sequence: CASSLGGSNQPQHF. The complete variable domain, with remaining parts taken from reference TRBV5-1 and TRBJ1-5, reads KAGVTQTPRYLIKTRGQQVTLSCSPISGHRSVSWYQQTPGQGLQFLFEYFSETQRNKGNFPGRFSGRQFSNSRSEMNVSTLELGDSALYLCASSLGGSNQPQHFGDGTRLSIL.

This clonotype was found once. The V call is TRBV19, the J call TRBJ2-1; TRBD2 matches at 10 bases. The CDR3 extends over 16 amino acids. Germline values: CDR1 LNHDA, CDR2 SQIVND (reference sequence). The V segment lost 5 bases and the J segment 4 bases; nucleotides outside the gene matches: 8. CDR3 coding DNA: TGTGCCAGTAGTCCGGAAGCTAGCGGGGGATACAATGAGCAGTTCTTC. Residues: CASSPEASGGYNEQFF.

This chain connects TRBV7-9 to TRBJ2-1; 8 nucleotides line up with TRBD2. J gave up 7 bases and V 6 bases, and 11 bases lay outside the gene matches. This CDR3 is 15 amino acids long. CDR1 SEHNR and CDR2 FQNEAQ come from the germline V gene (reference sequence). The CDR3: CASSQSGRRRNEQFF. The CDR3 DNA reads TGTGCCAGCAGTCAGAGCGGGAGACGACGGAATGAGCAGTTCTTC.

V gene TRBV3-1 combines with J gene TRBJ1-1; no clear D. The CDR3 totals 14 residues. V lost 0 bases and J 1 base, leaving 6 bases between the germline ends. The V gene's germline CDR1 is LGHDT and CDR2 YNNKEL (reference sequence). The CDR3 reads CASSQEVRNTEAFF. DNA for the CDR3: TGTGCCAGCAGCCAAGAGGTTCGGAACACTGAAGCTTTCTTT.

The chain combines TRBV7-9 with TRBJ2-1; no reliable D call. CDR3 length: 14 amino acids. Trimming removed 2 bases at V and 5 bases at J, with 10 bases between. Germline-derived CDR1 and CDR2 are SEHNR and FQNEAQ (reference sequence). In DNA, the CDR3 is TGTGCCAGCAGCTTACACCGGGCGGACAATGAGCAGTTCTTC. Translation: CASSLHRADNEQFF.

The chain has TRBV18 and TRBJ2-4; D might be TRBD1 (5 bases). Germline-derived CDR1 and CDR2 are KGHSH and LQKENI. Trimming stripped 5 bases from V and 4 bases from J, with 12 bases between. This CDR3 has 14 amino acids. CDR3 DNA sequence: TGTGCCAGCTCAGGACCCCAGGGAAAAAACATTCAGTACTTC. Its translation is CASSGPQGKNIQYF.

The rearrangement links TRBV20-1 to TRBJ2-5, with 9 positions matching TRBD2. This CDR3 is built from 15 residues. V lost 1 base to trimming and J lost 2 bases; unmatched junction nucleotides: 5. CDR1 is DFQATT and CDR2 is SNEGSKA in the germline V gene (reference sequence). The CDR3 nucleotides read TGCAGTGCTAGAGGCTTAGCGGGAGTTCAAGAGACCCAGTACTTC. The encoded protein is CSARGLAGVQETQYF.